This TCR beta chain stems from a study of blood T cell repertoires in COVID-19. Per the authors' pipeline: Amplifying reference gene primers gave estimates of nucleated cell counts. Method: immunoSEQ multiplex PCR; TCRdb's copy keeps in-frame clones and lacks some. V, J and clone size were drawn from that table, and D and trimming were deduced from the DNA. There are just under 350,000 clones in the sample; under 95% occur only once, and 3% to 4% lies in the top ten. Specimen: peripheral blood. The origin of this receptor is a young woman who had recovered from COVID-19.

CDR3 in DNA: TGTGCCAGCAGCCCGCGCCGGACTAGCGACTACAATGAGCAGTTCTTC. This sequence encodes CASSPRRTSDYNEQFF. The chain is built from TRBV11-3 and TRBJ2-1, with TRBD2 identical over 9 bases. V was pared by 5 bases and J by 3 bases, with 8 bases of the junction left unmatched. The CDR3 has 16 residues. Germline values: CDR1 SGHNT, CDR2 YENEEA.